These 14 T cell receptor beta chains were sequenced from one sample in a study of cytomegalovirus exposure and HLA in healthy donors. The PCR was carried out with 60 Vbeta primers and 13 Jbeta primers. Clones were sequenced by immunoSEQ multiplex PCR, and TCRdb holds only the in-frame ones, with some missing. The data contain about 150,000 clones, 79% of them singletons. Sequencing used PBMCs. The receptors shown here come from a male donor in good health and CMV-seronegative.

The chain carries TRBV5-1 and TRBJ2-1, with TRBD2 matching 11 bases. The CDR3 runs to 14 residues. V gave up 4 bases and J gave up 7 bases; unmatched junction bases: 4. Per germline, CDR1 SGHRS and CDR2 YFSETQ. The CDR3: CASSGGTSGNEQFF. DNA of the CDR3: TGCGCCAGCAGCGGCGGGACTAGCGGTAATGAGCAGTTCTTC.

The CDR3 DNA reads as TGTGCCAGCAGCCATAGAAGGGACAGGGTTAACTATGGCTACACCTTC. It specifies CASSHRRDRVNYGYTF. The chain has TRBV5-5 and TRBJ1-2; TRBD1 matches at 9 bases. The trim removed 4 bases at V and 1 base at J, leaving 8 bases unmatched. This CDR3 contains 16 residues. The germline V gene encodes CDR1 SGHKS and CDR2 YYEKEE (reference sequence).

This clone was detected only a few times. This chain uses TRBV6-5 with TRBJ1-5; 9 bases line up with TRBD1. CDR3 length: 14 residues. Unmatched junction bases numbered 5, after V lost 6 bases and J lost 5 bases. Germline-derived CDR1 and CDR2 are MNHEY and SVGAGI. The CDR3 sequence is CASSPQGAHQPQHF. As DNA, the CDR3 is TGTGCCAGCAGCCCACAGGGGGCCCATCAGCCCCAGCATTTT.

The chain combines TRBV19 with TRBJ1-1; D is unresolved. Germline V gene lookup returns CDR1 LNHDA and CDR2 SQIVND (reference sequence). The V end was cut by 4 bases, the J end by 5 bases, with 17 bases between. CDR3 size: 15 residues. CDR3 residues: CASSTRLNGGTEAFF. In DNA form, the CDR3 reads TGTGCCAGTAGTACCCGACTCAACGGAGGGACTGAAGCTTTCTTT.

The V and J genes are TRBV7-3 and TRBJ2-1; D ambiguous. This CDR3 contains 15 residues. Trimming left V 5 bases short and J 0 bases short, with 11 bases between. CDR1 SGHTA and CDR2 FQGTGA come from the germline V gene. Here the CDR3 reads CASSRDWSSYNEQFF. The CDR3, as DNA: TGTGCCAGCAGCCGTGACTGGAGCTCCTACAATGAGCAGTTCTTC.

This chain's CDR3 is CASSQRLDYNEQFF. DNA of the CDR3: TGCGCCAGCAGCCAGAGACTAGATTACAATGAGCAGTTCTTC. J is TRBJ2-1 and V is TRBV4-1, with a possible D match to TRBD2 (6 bases). The length of the CDR3 is 14 residues. Trimming shortened V by 3 bases and J by 4 bases, and 10 bases separated the two germline ends. CDR1 is MGHRA and CDR2 is YSYEKL in the germline V gene.

The chain recombines TRBV10-3 with TRBJ1-1; unclear D gene. This CDR3 is built from 15 residues. Trimming pared 4 bases from V and 0 bases from J, leaving 12 bases between. Germline V gene lookup returns CDR1 ENHRY and CDR2 SYGVKD. DNA for the CDR3: TGTGCCATCAGTGGAGAGGAGACTATGAACACTGAAGCTTTCTTT. The encoded protein is CAISGEETMNTEAFF.

This clone was found a few times. This chain joins TRBV11-1 and TRBJ2-2; 7 bases fit TRBD2. The germline CDR1 and CDR2 sequences are SGHAT and FQDESV (reference sequence). Unmatched junction bases numbered 1, after V lost 0 bases and J lost 3 bases. The CDR3 runs to 15 residues. The CDR3 DNA reads as TGTGCCAGCAGCTTAGCGGGGGGGTACACCGGGGAGCTGTTTTTT. Translation: CASSLAGGYTGELFF.

V usage is TRBV5-1 and J usage is TRBJ1-4, with D hard to call. V was clipped by 2 bases and J by 8 bases, with 19 bases between them. This CDR3 region has 16 residues. Germline loops: CDR1 SGHRS, CDR2 YFSETQ. The CDR3 here is CASSLNGGTDYEKLFF. The CDR3 nucleotides are TGCGCCAGCAGCTTAAACGGCGGTACCGATTACGAAAAACTGTTTTTT.

The gene calls are TRBV5-6 and TRBJ1-1; a weak D match, TRBD1 (6 bases). There are 15 residues in the CDR3. Trimming cost V 2 bases and J 4 bases, with 15 bases left between them. Germline CDR1 is SGHDT and CDR2 is YYEEEE. CDR3 amino acids: CASSLIGGGATEAFF. The CDR3 nucleotides are TGTGCCAGCAGCTTAATCGGTGGGGGGGCCACTGAAGCTTTCTTT.

The CDR3 sequence is CASSDPGVGNTIYF. CDR3 coding DNA: TGTGCCAGCAGCGACCCTGGAGTTGGAAACACCATATATTTT. This rearrangement joins TRBV6-5 to TRBJ1-3; D uncertain. CDR1 is MNHEY, CDR2 SVGAGI, per germline. V was cut by 6 bases and J by 3 bases, with 12 bases left in between. This CDR3 has 14 amino acids.

This clone showed up just a few times. The chain carries TRBV19 and TRBJ2-7; D is possibly TRBD2 (8 bases). V lost 2 bases and J lost 4, with 24 bases in between. Germline V gene data show CDR1 as LNHDA and CDR2 as SQIVND (reference sequence). This CDR3 spans 18 amino acids. CDR3 sequence (DNA): TGTGCCAGTAGTATAAGGACAGGTCCGGGACTAGGAGTTTACGAGCAGTACTTC. The encoded protein is CASSIRTGPGLGVYEQYF.

This sequence joins TRBV23-1 and TRBJ1-2, with D tentatively TRBD1 (5 bases). TRBV23-1 is marked as an open reading frame, function uncertain. V was clipped by 6 bases and J by 4 bases, with 15 bases between them. This CDR3 is 14 amino acids long. The CDR3 is CASRQGQGLYGYTF. For the CDR3, the DNA is TGCGCCAGCAGGCAAGGGCAGGGTCTCTATGGCTACACCTTC.

This clone was detected a few times. The chain links TRBV7-6 to TRBJ2-2; 8 bases are a match to TRBD1. Germline CDR1 reads SGHVS; CDR2 reads FNYEAQ. The CDR3 loop spans 16 amino acids. The V gene end was trimmed by 5 bases and the J gene end by 5 bases; junction bases not matched to a gene: 10. Here the CDR3 reads CASSPTRGRRTGELFF. DNA of the CDR3: TGTGCCAGCAGCCCTACCAGGGGGCGCCGAACCGGGGAGCTGTTTTTT.